This is a list of T cell receptor beta chains from one sample in a study of cytomegalovirus exposure and HLA in healthy donors. Profiled with immunoSEQ multiplex PCR; TCRdb holds only in-frame clones, not every one. Counted here are just over 150,000 clones, 80% to 90% occurring once; the ten biggest clones make up 2.3%. The specimen sequenced was PBMCs. Source of these receptors: a woman under 30 in good health and CMV-seronegative. Each CDR3 is given with its conserved first and last residue. D genes are given only for firm matches. A clone size is listed for some rows: how often the clone was seen (once, few, many), or a class if it is expanded.

CASSLEPGASYEQYF	TGTGCCAGCAGCTTGGAGCCAGGCGCGAGCTACGAGCAGTACTTC	TRBJ2-7	NA	NA	TRBV5-4
CASSLNMLRGGEQYF	TGTGCCAGCAGTTTAAATATGTTGAGGGGAGGCGAGCAGTACTTC	TRBJ2-7	NA	few	TRBV27
CASSSLGQGARGANVLTF	TGCGCCAGCAGCTCACTGGGACAGGGGGCAAGAGGGGCCAACGTCCTGACTTTC	TRBJ2-6	TRBD1	NA	TRBV5-1
CASSEGLAGVGNEQFF	TGCGCCAGCAGTGAGGGACTAGCGGGGGTGGGTAATGAGCAGTTCTTC	TRBJ2-1	TRBD2	NA	TRBV10-1
CTSSLGQGASEQYF	TGTACCAGCAGCTTGGGACAGGGGGCTAGCGAGCAGTACTTC	TRBJ2-7	TRBD1	NA	TRBV7-9
CASSPTDRGQTGELFF	TGTGCCAGCAGCCCCACGGACAGGGGGCAGACCGGGGAGCTGTTTTTT	TRBJ2-2	TRBD1	NA	TRBV5-4
CASSQVAVGLPMGYTF	TGCGCCAGCAGCCAAGTGGCAGTGGGCCTACCAATGGGCTACACCTTC	TRBJ1-2	NA	NA	TRBV4-1
CASSLDRATYEQYF	TGCGCCAGCAGCCTGGACAGGGCAACCTACGAGCAGTACTTC	TRBJ2-7	TRBD1	few	TRBV5-1
CASSARDEGTGTQYF	TGTGCCAGCAGCGCCAGGGACGAGGGGACAGGTACGCAGTATTTT	TRBJ2-3	TRBD1	NA	TRBV5-4
CASSLYFRDSSYEQYF	TGTGCCAGCAGCTTGTATTTTCGGGACTCATCCTACGAGCAGTACTTC	TRBJ2-7	NA	once	TRBV5-6
CASRWDRVYNEQFF	TGTGCCAGCAGATGGGACAGGGTCTACAATGAGCAGTTCTTC	TRBJ2-1	TRBD1	once	TRBV6-6
CASSLEPSTDTQYF	TGTGCCAGCAGCTTAGAGCCTAGCACAGATACGCAGTATTTT	TRBJ2-3	NA	NA	TRBV7-8
CASSARGREGTGELFF	TGTGCCAGCAGTGCTCGGGGTAGGGAAGGGACCGGGGAGCTGTTTTTT	TRBJ2-2	NA	NA	TRBV2
CATSRGLAGGRETQYF	TGTGCCACCAGCAGAGGGTTAGCGGGGGGGCGGGAGACCCAGTACTTC	TRBJ2-5	TRBD2	once	TRBV15
CASSLARASGSTDTQYF	TGTGCCAGCAGCTTAGCGCGGGCTAGCGGTAGCACAGATACGCAGTATTTT	TRBJ2-3	TRBD2	NA	TRBV7-2
CASSLSEGNQPQHF	TGCGCCAGCAGCTTGTCTGAGGGCAATCAGCCCCAGCATTTT	TRBJ1-5	NA	NA	TRBV5-1
CASSPGVGAEETQYF	TGTGCCAGCAGTCCGGGGGTAGGCGCGGAAGAGACCCAGTACTTC	TRBJ2-5	NA	NA	TRBV28
CASSLGASGGGEQYF	TGCGCCAGCAGCTTGGGGGCTAGCGGGGGGGGCGAGCAGTACTTC	TRBJ2-7	TRBD2	few	TRBV5-1
CAWSPGLAGGPGVDTQYF	TGTGCCTGGAGTCCGGGACTAGCGGGGGGGCCGGGGGTAGATACGCAGTATTTT	TRBJ2-3	TRBD2	NA	TRBV30
CASSWGQLTGNTIYF	TGTGCCAGCAGTTGGGGCCAGCTGACTGGAAACACCATATATTTT	TRBJ1-3	NA	NA	TRBV6-5
CASAITGLAETQYF	TGTGCCAGCGCCATCACAGGTTTAGCAGAGACCCAGTACTTC	TRBJ2-5	NA	once	TRBV11-2
CASSSRGTGRTGELFF	TGTGCCAGCAGCTCCCGGGGGACAGGCCGCACCGGGGAGCTGTTTTTT	TRBJ2-2	TRBD1	NA	TRBV7-9
CASSSLSGGVGNNEQFF	TGTGCCAGCAGCTCTCTCTCAGGGGGCGTGGGGAACAATGAGCAGTTCTTC	TRBJ2-1	TRBD1	NA	TRBV11-2
CAYHTGEDYEQYF	TGTGCCTACCACACAGGGGAAGACTACGAGCAGTACTTC	TRBJ2-7	TRBD1	few	TRBV30
CASSLAGTENYEQYF	TGTGCCAGCAGCTTAGCCGGGACAGAGAACTACGAGCAGTACTTC	TRBJ2-7	TRBD1	NA	TRBV11-3
CASSANSIAGASYNEQFF	TGTGCCAGCAGCGCCAACAGTATAGCGGGAGCCTCCTACAATGAGCAGTTCTTC	TRBJ2-1	TRBD2	NA	TRBV9
CASSRGNTIYF	TGCGCCAGCAGCCGGGGAAACACCATATATTTT	TRBJ1-3	NA	few	TRBV10-1
CASSARTGGNQPQHF	TGTGCCAGCAGTGCCCGGACAGGGGGCAATCAGCCCCAGCATTTT	TRBJ1-5	TRBD1	NA	TRBV2
CASQGEQGAGELFF	TGTGCCAGCCAGGGGGAACAGGGGGCCGGGGAGCTGTTTTTT	TRBJ2-2	TRBD1	NA	TRBV5-8
CASSAPQSTLTDTQYF	TGTGCCAGCAGTGCCCCGCAGTCGACACTCACAGATACGCAGTATTTT	TRBJ2-3	NA	NA	TRBV6-1
CASSLLPDSNYGYTF	TGTGCCAGCAGCTTACTTCCTGACAGTAACTATGGCTACACCTTC	TRBJ1-2	NA	NA	TRBV7-6
CAISEDRVGGYTF	TGTGCCATCAGTGAGGACAGGGTGGGCGGCTACACCTTC	TRBJ1-2	TRBD1	NA	TRBV10-3
CASSFDRGSAEAFF	TGTGCCAGCAGCTTTGACAGGGGTAGCGCTGAAGCTTTCTTT	TRBJ1-1	TRBD1	NA	TRBV7-3
CAWSFGQVDEQFF	TGTGCCTGGAGTTTTGGACAGGTAGATGAGCAGTTCTTC	TRBJ2-1	TRBD1	NA	TRBV30
CAISEGSGSYEQYF	TGTGCCATCAGTGAGGGTTCAGGTTCCTACGAGCAGTACTTC	TRBJ2-7	NA	NA	TRBV10-3
CASSPERNYGYTF	TGTGCCAGCTCACCAGAACGGAACTATGGCTACACCTTC	TRBJ1-2	NA	NA	TRBV18
CASSPRGSGLIYGYTF	TGTGCCAGCAGTCCCCGGGGCAGCGGGCTAATTTATGGCTACACCTTC	TRBJ1-2	NA	NA	TRBV28
CASSHELGLAGGETQYF	TGTGCCAGCAGCCATGAATTGGGCCTAGCGGGAGGAGAGACCCAGTACTTC	TRBJ2-5	TRBD2	NA	TRBV4-2
CAWSRSLGHPENTEAFF	TGTGCCTGGAGCCGGTCTCTGGGACATCCCGAGAACACTGAAGCTTTCTTT	TRBJ1-1	NA	NA	TRBV30
CASSFGSGNLGETQYF	TGCGCCAGCAGCTTCGGTAGCGGGAATCTCGGGGAGACCCAGTACTTC	TRBJ2-5	TRBD2	NA	TRBV5-1
CASSVGTLGNTIYF	TGTGCCAGCAGCGTAGGGACACTCGGAAACACCATATATTTT	TRBJ1-3	NA	NA	TRBV9
CASSVEGQPDSPLHF	TGTGCCAGCAGCGTAGAGGGACAGCCAGACTCACCCCTCCACTTT	TRBJ1-6	TRBD1	NA	TRBV9
CASGPPGTDDHPQHF	TGTGCTAGTGGTCCACCCGGGACTGACGATCATCCCCAGCATTTT	TRBJ1-5	NA	NA	TRBV12-5
CASTRDISYEQYF	TGTGCCAGCACCCGGGACATTTCCTACGAGCAGTACTTC	TRBJ2-7	NA	NA	TRBV2
CASRRATGDGNTIYF	TGTGCCAGCAGACGAGCGACAGGGGATGGAAACACCATATATTTT	TRBJ1-3	TRBD1	NA	TRBV5-5
CAWDWQGETQYF	TGTGCCTGGGACTGGCAGGGGGAGACCCAGTACTTC	TRBJ2-5	NA	NA	TRBV30
CATSRDKLTNYGELFF	TGTGCCACCAGCAGAGATAAGTTGACTAACTACGGGGAGCTGTTTTTT	TRBJ2-2	NA	NA	TRBV15
CASCWPGSNEKLFF	TGTGCCAGCTGTTGGCCAGGGTCAAATGAAAAACTGTTTTTT	TRBJ1-4	NA	NA	TRBV28
CASSSHLRETQYF	TGTGCCAGCAGTTCTCACCTTAGAGAGACCCAGTACTTC	TRBJ2-5	NA	NA	TRBV27
CASMGGFLGAQYF	TGTGCCAGCATGGGGGGTTTTCTTGGGGCCCAGTACTTC	TRBJ2-5	NA	NA	TRBV2